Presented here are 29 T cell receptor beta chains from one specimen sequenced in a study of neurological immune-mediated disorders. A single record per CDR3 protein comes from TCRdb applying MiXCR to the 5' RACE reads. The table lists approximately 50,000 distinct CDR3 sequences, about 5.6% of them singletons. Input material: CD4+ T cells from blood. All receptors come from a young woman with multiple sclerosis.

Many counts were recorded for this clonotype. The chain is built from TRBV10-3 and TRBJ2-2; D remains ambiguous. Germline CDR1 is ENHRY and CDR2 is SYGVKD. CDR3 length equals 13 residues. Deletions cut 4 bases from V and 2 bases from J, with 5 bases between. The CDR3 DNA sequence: TGTGCCATCAGTGTACTAAACACCGGGGAGCTGTTTTTT. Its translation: CAISVLNTGELFF.

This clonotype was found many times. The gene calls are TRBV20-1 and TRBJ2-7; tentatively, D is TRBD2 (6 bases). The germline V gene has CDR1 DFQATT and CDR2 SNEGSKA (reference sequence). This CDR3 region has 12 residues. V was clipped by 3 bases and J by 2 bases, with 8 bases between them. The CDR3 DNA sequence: TGCAGTGCTAGCACTAGCCCCTACGAGCAGTACGTC. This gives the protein CSASTSPYEQYV.

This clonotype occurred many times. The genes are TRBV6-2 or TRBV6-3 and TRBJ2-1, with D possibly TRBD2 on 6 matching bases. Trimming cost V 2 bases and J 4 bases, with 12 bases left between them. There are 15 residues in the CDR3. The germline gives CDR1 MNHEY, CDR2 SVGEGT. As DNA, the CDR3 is TGTGCCAGCAGTTACGCCACCCTAGCGTACAATGAGCAGTTCTTC. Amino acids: CASSYATLAYNEQFF.

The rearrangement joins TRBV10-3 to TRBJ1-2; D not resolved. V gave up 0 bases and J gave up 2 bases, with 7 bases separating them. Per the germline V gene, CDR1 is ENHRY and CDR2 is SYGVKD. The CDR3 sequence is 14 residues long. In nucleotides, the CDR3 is TGTGCCATCAGTGAGTCCGGAAGAAACTATGGCTACACCTTC. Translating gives CAISESGRNYGYTF.

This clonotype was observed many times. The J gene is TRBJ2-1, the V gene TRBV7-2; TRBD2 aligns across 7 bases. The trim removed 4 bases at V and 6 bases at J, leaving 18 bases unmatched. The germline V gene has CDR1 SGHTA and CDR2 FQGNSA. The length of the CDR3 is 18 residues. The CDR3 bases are TGTGCCAGCAGCTCAATAGCAACGTATAGGGCTAGCGGCAATGAGCAGTTCTTC. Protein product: CASSSIATYRASGNEQFF.

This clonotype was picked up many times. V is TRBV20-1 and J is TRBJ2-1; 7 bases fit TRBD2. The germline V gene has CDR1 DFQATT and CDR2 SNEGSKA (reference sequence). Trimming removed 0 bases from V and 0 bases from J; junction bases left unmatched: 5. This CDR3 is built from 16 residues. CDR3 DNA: TGCAGTGCTAGAGATCCGGGGGGAAGCTCCTACAATGAGCAGTTCTTC. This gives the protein CSARDPGGSSYNEQFF.

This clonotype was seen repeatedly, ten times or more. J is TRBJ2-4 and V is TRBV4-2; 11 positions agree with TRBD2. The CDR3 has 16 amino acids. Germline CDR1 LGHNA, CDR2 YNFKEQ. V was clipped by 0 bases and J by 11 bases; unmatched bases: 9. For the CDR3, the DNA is TGTGCCAGCAGCCAAGATTTTATGGTAGCGGGGGGGCTTCAGTACTTC. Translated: CASSQDFMVAGGLQYF.

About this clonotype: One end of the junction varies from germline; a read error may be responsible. CDR3 bases: TGCAGCGTTGAAGGTCCCCTTTCCGGGTGGTCCCGGGAGGGGGCGTTAATGGCTGAAACTATCTTT. Its translation is CSVEGPLSGWSREGALMAETIF. The chain is built from TRBV29-1 and TRBJ1-1, with 7 bases matching TRBD1. This CDR3 is built from 22 residues. The V gene's germline CDR1 is SQVTM and CDR2 ANQGSEA.

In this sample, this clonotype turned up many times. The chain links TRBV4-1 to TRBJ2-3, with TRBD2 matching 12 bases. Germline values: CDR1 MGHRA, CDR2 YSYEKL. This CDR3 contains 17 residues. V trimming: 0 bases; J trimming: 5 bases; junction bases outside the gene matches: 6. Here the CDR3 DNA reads TGCGCCAGCAGCCAAGATCCGACTAGCGGGAGTGGAGATACGCAGTATTTT. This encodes CASSQDPTSGSGDTQYF.

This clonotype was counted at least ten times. The CDR3 DNA reads TGTGCCAGCAGCTCGAGCGGGTCTGGAAACACCATATATTTT. It translates to CASSSSGSGNTIYF. The chain joins TRBV3-1 to TRBJ1-3; D call uncertain. The V gene's germline CDR1 is LGHDT and CDR2 YNNKEL (reference sequence). Trimming shortened V by 5 bases and J by 1 base, and 9 bases separated the two germline ends. The CDR3 length is 14 residues.

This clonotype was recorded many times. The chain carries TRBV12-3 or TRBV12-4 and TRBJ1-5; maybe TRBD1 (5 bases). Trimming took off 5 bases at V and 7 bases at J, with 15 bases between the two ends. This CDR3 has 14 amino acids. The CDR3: CASSIVGGGQPQHF. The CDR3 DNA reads TGTGCCAGCAGTATCGTGGGGGGAGGCCAGCCCCAGCATTTT.

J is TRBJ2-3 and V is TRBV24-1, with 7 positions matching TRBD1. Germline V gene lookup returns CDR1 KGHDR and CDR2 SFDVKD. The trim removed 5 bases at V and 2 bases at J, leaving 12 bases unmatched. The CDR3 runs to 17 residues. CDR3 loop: CATSGKGRGLPTDTQYF. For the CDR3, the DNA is TGTGCCACCAGTGGGAAAGGCAGGGGGTTACCCACAGATACGCAGTATTTT.

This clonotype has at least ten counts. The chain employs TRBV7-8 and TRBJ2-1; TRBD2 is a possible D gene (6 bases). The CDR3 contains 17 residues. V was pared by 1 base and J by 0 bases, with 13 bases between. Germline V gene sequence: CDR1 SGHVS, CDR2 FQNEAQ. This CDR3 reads CASSLGPAGYSYNEQFF. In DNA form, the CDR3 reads TGTGCCAGCAGCTTAGGCCCAGCGGGTTACTCCTACAATGAGCAGTTCTTC. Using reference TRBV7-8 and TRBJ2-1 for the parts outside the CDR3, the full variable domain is GAGVSQSPRYKVAKRGQDVALRCDPISGHVSLFWYQQALGQGPEFLTYFQNEAQLDKSGLPSDRFFAERPEGSVSTLKIQRTQQEDSAVYLCASSLGPAGYSYNEQFFGPGTRLTVL.

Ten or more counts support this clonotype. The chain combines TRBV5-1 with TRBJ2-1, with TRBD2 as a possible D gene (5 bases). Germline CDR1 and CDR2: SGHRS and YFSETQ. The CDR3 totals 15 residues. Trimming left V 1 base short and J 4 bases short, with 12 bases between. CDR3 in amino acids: CASSLLTGRYNEQFF. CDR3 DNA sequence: TGCGCCAGCAGCTTGTTGACGGGGAGATACAATGAGCAGTTCTTC.

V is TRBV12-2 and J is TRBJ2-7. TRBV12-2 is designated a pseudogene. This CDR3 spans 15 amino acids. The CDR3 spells CASRLAKRAAYEQYV. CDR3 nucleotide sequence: TGTGCAAGTCGCTTAGCTAAGAGAGCCGCCTACGAGCAGTACGTC.

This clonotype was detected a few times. This CDR3 reads CASSQGYGGRAGELFF. CDR3 coding DNA: TGCGCCAGCAGCCAAGGATACGGGGGTCGGGCCGGGGAGCTGTTTTTT. This rearrangement joins TRBV4-3 to TRBJ2-2; D perhaps matches TRBD2 (6 bases). The CDR3 covers 16 residues. V was pared by 1 base and J by 6 bases, with 15 bases between. Germline CDR1 reads LGHNA; CDR2 reads YSLEER.

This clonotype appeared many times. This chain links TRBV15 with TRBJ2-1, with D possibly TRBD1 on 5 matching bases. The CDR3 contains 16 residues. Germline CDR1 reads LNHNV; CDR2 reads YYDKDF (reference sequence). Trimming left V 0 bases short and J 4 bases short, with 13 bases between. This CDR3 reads CATSRDLQDKYNEQFF. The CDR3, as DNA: TGTGCCACCAGCAGAGATCTTCAGGACAAATACAATGAGCAGTTCTTC.

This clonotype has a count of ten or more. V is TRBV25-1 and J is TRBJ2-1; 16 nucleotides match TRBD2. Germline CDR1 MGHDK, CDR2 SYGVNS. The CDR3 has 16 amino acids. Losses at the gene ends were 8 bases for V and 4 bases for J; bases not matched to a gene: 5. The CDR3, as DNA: TGTGCCAGCGGGACTAGCGGGAGGGTAGGTTACAATGAGCAGTTCTTC. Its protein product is CASGTSGRVGYNEQFF. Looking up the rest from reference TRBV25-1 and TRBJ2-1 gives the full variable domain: EADIYQTPRYLVIGTGKKITLECSQTMGHDKMYWYQQDPGMELHLIHYSYGVNSTEKGDLSSESTVSRIRTEHFPLTLESARPSHTSQYLCASGTSGRVGYNEQFFGPGTRLTVL.

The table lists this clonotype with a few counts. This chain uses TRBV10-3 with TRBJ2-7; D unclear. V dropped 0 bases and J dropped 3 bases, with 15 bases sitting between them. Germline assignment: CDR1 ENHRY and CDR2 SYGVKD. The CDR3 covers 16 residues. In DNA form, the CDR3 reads TGTGCCATCAGTGAGTCCCAAGGTGGCGGAGTCTACGAGCAGTACTTC. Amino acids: CAISESQGGGVYEQYF.

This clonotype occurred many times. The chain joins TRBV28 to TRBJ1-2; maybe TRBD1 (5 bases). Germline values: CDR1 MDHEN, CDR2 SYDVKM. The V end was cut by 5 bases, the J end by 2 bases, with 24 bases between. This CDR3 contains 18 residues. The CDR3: CASSPDRDPWIENYGYTF. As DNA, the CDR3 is TGTGCCAGCAGTCCCGACCGGGACCCCTGGATCGAAAACTATGGCTACACCTTC.

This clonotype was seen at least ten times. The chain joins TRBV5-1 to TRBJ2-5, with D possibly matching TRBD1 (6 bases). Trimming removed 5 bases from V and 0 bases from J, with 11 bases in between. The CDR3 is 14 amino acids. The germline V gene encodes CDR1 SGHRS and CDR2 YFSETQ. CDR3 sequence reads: CASRPRQDQETQYF. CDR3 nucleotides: TGCGCCAGCAGACCACGACAGGACCAAGAGACCCAGTACTTC.

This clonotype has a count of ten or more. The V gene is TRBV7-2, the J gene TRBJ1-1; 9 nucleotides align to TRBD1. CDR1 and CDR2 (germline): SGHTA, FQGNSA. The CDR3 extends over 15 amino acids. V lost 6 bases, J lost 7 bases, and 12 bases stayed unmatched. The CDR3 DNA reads TGTGCCAGCAGTTTCAAACCGGGACAGGGTTTTGAAGCTTTCTTT. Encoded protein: CASSFKPGQGFEAFF.

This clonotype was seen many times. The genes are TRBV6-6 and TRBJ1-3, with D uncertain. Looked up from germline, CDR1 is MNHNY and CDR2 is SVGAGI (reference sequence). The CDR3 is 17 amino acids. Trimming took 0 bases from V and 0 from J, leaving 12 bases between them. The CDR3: CASSYSRTGISGNTIYF. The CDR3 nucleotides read TGTGCCAGCAGTTACTCGAGAACCGGAATCTCTGGAAACACCATATATTTT.

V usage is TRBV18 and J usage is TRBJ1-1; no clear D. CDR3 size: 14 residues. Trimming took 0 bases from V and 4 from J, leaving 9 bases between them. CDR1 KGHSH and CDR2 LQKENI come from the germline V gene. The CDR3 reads CASSPPGRATEAFF. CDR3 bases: TGTGCCAGCTCACCACCTGGGCGGGCCACTGAAGCTTTCTTT.

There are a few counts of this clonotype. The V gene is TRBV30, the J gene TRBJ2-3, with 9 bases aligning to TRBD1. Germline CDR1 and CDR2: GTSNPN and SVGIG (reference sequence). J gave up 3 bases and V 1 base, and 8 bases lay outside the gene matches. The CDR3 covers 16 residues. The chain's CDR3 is CAWSGQGVTETDTQYF. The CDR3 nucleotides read TGTGCCTGGAGTGGACAGGGGGTAACCGAAACAGATACGCAGTATTTT.

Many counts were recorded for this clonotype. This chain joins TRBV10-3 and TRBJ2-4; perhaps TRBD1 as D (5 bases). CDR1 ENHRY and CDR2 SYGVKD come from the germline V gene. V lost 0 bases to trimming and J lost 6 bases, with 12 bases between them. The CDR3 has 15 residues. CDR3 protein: CAISESSTQGNIQYF. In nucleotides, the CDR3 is TGTGCCATCAGTGAGTCTAGTACGCAGGGAAACATTCAGTACTTC.

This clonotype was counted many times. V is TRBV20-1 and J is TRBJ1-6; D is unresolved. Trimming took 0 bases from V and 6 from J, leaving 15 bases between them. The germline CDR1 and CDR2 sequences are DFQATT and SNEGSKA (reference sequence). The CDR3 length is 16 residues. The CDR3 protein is CSARDAQAAGNSPLHF. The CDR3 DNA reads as TGCAGTGCTAGAGATGCCCAGGCGGCGGGTAATTCACCCCTCCACTTT.

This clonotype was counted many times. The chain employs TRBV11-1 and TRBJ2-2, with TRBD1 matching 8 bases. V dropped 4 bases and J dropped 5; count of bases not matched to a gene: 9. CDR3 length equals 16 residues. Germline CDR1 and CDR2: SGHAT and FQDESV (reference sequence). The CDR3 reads CASSSQGGPSTGELFF. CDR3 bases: TGTGCCAGCAGCTCACAGGGGGGCCCGAGTACCGGGGAGCTGTTTTTT.

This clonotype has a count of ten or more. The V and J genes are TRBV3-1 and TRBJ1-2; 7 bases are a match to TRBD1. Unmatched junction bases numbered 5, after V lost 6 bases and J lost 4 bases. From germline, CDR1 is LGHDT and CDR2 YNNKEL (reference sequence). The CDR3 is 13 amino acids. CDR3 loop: CASRETGSYGYTF. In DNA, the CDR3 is TGTGCCAGCAGAGAGACAGGGTCCTATGGCTACACCTTC.